The 25 T cell receptor beta chains listed next were all sequenced from one sample in a study of HIV-infected patients and healthy controls. In TCRdb, the 5' RACE reads were re-called with MiXCR into one record per CDR3 protein. Of about 64,000 distinct CDR3 sequences in the sample, 19% were seen once. Sequenced: CD4+ T cells from blood. Source of these receptors: a human donor in good health.

The gene calls are TRBV5-6 and TRBJ1-1; 9 positions agree with TRBD1. CDR3 length: 14 residues. Germline V gene lookup returns CDR1 SGHDT and CDR2 YYEEEE. The V gene end was trimmed by 5 bases and the J gene end by 5 bases; junction bases not matched to a gene: 7. The CDR3 spells CASRVQGAGTEAFF. The CDR3 DNA sequence: TGTGCCAGCAGGGTACAGGGGGCTGGGACTGAAGCTTTCTTT.

This clonotype was found many times. The chain recombines TRBV18 with TRBJ1-1; possible D gene TRBD1, 5 bases. Per germline, CDR1 KGHSH and CDR2 LQKENI. V was clipped by 5 bases and J by 4 bases, with 8 bases between them. The CDR3 contains 12 residues. Here the CDR3 reads CASSSQGTEAFF. The CDR3 bases are TGTGCCAGCTCATCCCAGGGCACTGAAGCTTTCTTT.

The table lists this clonotype with many counts. Germline and junction disagree at one end, which may indicate a read error. The V and J genes are TRBV2 and TRBJ2-1; maybe TRBD2 (7 bases). CDR3 length: 11 amino acids. The V gene's germline CDR1 is SNHLY and CDR2 FYNNEI. The CDR3 DNA reads as TGTGCCAGCATGGGGGGGCCAGCATTCCTCTTC. Its translation is CASMGGPAFLF.

This chain joins TRBV14 and TRBJ1-2; 9 positions match TRBD1. Germline V gives CDR1 SGHDN, CDR2 FVKESK. CDR3 size: 16 residues. V shed 3 bases and J 5 bases; nucleotides not matched to a gene: 10. This CDR3 reads CASSHQTGQGKYGYTF. CDR3 bases: TGTGCCAGCAGCCACCAAACTGGACAGGGGAAGTATGGCTACACCTTC.

This clonotype was observed many times. CDR3 DNA sequence: TGTGCCAGCAGCTACGGGGGACAGGGAGGCAATGAGCAGTTCTTC. Its protein product is CASSYGGQGGNEQFF. This chain links TRBV3-1 with TRBJ2-1; 9 bases match TRBD1. With V trimmed by 5 bases and J by 6 bases, 8 bases remained unmatched. CDR1 is LGHDT, CDR2 YNNKEL, per germline (reference sequence). The CDR3 contains 15 residues.

This clonotype was observed many times. V and J are TRBV19 and TRBJ2-4; no clear D. Per germline, CDR1 LNHDA and CDR2 SQIVND (reference sequence). V was shortened by 5 bases and J by 2 bases, with 7 bases between the two germline ends. The CDR3 has 13 residues. The CDR3 here is CASSPGPKNIQYF. CDR3 coding DNA: TGTGCCAGTAGTCCTGGACCCAAAAACATTCAGTACTTC.

V is TRBV7-9 and J is TRBJ2-7; D is ambiguous. Germline-derived CDR1 and CDR2 are SEHNR and FQNEAQ (reference sequence). The CDR3 consists of 14 residues. V dropped 1 base and J dropped 2 bases, with 9 bases sitting between them. CDR3 amino acids: CASSLELETYEQYF. CDR3 coding DNA: TGTGCCAGCAGCTTAGAACTTGAAACCTACGAGCAGTACTTC.

This clonotype was observed a handful of times. CDR3 sequence (DNA): TGTGCCAGCAGTGACCCCTTGGAGGACACTGAAGCTTTCTTT. This gives the protein CASSDPLEDTEAFF. The chain combines TRBV25-1 with TRBJ1-1; D call uncertain. The germline V and J ends were trimmed by 3 bases and 3 bases, with 11 bases remaining between them. CDR3 size: 14 residues. Germline CDR1 and CDR2: MGHDK and SYGVNS. Complete variable domain (other parts from reference TRBV25-1 and TRBJ1-1): EADIYQTPRYLVIGTGKKITLECSQTMGHDKMYWYQQDPGMELHLIHYSYGVNSTEKGDLSSESTVSRIRTEHFPLTLESARPSHTSQYLCASSDPLEDTEAFFGQGTRLTVV.

This clonotype was seen a few times. V is TRBV10-3 and J is TRBJ2-1, with 10 nucleotides matching TRBD2. The CDR3 sequence is 15 residues long. V was clipped by 2 bases and J by 9 bases; unmatched bases: 7. Germline V gene sequence: CDR1 ENHRY, CDR2 SYGVKD. Written as DNA, the CDR3 is TGTGCCATCAGTGAGCGAACTAGCGGGAATGCTGAGCAGTTCTTC. It yields the protein CAISERTSGNAEQFF.

In this sample, this clonotype turned up a few times. J is TRBJ2-5 and V is TRBV5-4, with 8 nucleotides matching TRBD1. The CDR3 sequence is 15 residues long. J gave up 2 bases and V 4 bases, and 7 bases lay outside the gene matches. Per the germline V gene, CDR1 is SGHNT and CDR2 is YYREEE (reference sequence). The CDR3 is CASSTRTGRQETQYF. CDR3 nucleotides: TGTGCCAGCAGCACTAGGACAGGGCGGCAAGAGACCCAGTACTTC.

The V and J genes are TRBV7-9 and TRBJ1-4; D possibly corresponds to TRBD1 (5 bases). Germline assignment: CDR1 SEHNR and CDR2 FQNEAQ (reference sequence). The V and J ends lost 7 bases and 8 bases respectively, with 17 bases between them. The CDR3 is 14 amino acids. CDR3 loop: CASNPKGRGEKLFF. CDR3 coding DNA: TGTGCCAGCAACCCTAAGGGGAGGGGCGAAAAACTGTTTTTT.

The chain couples TRBV18 to TRBJ2-2, with D perhaps matching TRBD2 (5 bases). This CDR3 is built from 15 residues. The V end was cut by 4 bases, the J end by 1 base, with 10 bases between. Germline V gene sequence: CDR1 KGHSH, CDR2 LQKENI. This CDR3 is CASSREGRNTGELFF. The CDR3 DNA is TGTGCCAGCTCACGAGAGGGTAGGAACACCGGGGAGCTGTTTTTT.

This clonotype was counted at least ten times. The chain employs TRBV6-2 or TRBV6-3 and TRBJ2-2; D remains unclear. Trimming stripped 6 bases from V and 1 base from J, with 9 bases between. The CDR3 is 14 amino acids. The V gene's germline CDR1 is MNHEY and CDR2 SVGEGT. The CDR3 loop reads CASRELWNTGELFF. As DNA, the CDR3 is TGTGCCAGCAGGGAATTGTGGAACACCGGGGAGCTGTTTTTT.

This clonotype appeared many times. This chain joins TRBV7-9 and TRBJ1-2; D may be TRBD1 (5 bases). Trimming took off 3 bases at V and 4 bases at J, with 18 bases between the two ends. Germline CDR1 and CDR2: SEHNR and FQNEAQ (reference sequence). This CDR3 comprises 16 residues. The CDR3 region is CASSFPGGGSGYGYTF. In DNA form, the CDR3 reads TGTGCCAGCAGCTTCCCTGGGGGAGGGTCCGGCTATGGCTACACCTTC.

Many counts were recorded for this clonotype. The chain combines TRBV11-3 with TRBJ2-4; tentative D call: TRBD2 (6 bases). Deletions cut 4 bases from V and 9 bases from J, with 19 bases between. Germline CDR1 and CDR2: SGHNT and YENEEA. The CDR3 covers 15 residues. CDR3 nucleotides: TGTGCCAGCAGCTACGGGACGCGGACCGGGAGCATTCAGTACTTC. Protein product: CASSYGTRTGSIQYF.

This clonotype has a count of ten or more. This chain joins TRBV5-1 and TRBJ2-1; 8 bases match TRBD2. The CDR3 is 13 residues long. V shed 4 bases, J shed 6 bases, and the junction held 3 bases outside the gene matches. CDR1 SGHRS and CDR2 YFSETQ come from the germline V gene. The CDR3 DNA reads as TGCGCCAGCAGCGCCGGGACTAGCAATGAGCAGTTCTTC. Translated, it gives CASSAGTSNEQFF.

The chain couples TRBV29-1 to TRBJ2-5; a possible D gene is TRBD2 (6 bases). Trimming left V 4 bases short and J 5 bases short, with 11 bases between. CDR1 is SQVTM and CDR2 is ANQGSEA in the germline V gene. The CDR3 has 12 residues. CDR3 sequence: CSVVEAGETQYF. The CDR3 bases are TGCAGCGTTGTGGAGGCGGGGGAGACCCAGTACTTC.

This clonotype was counted at least ten times. This chain uses TRBV29-1 with TRBJ1-1; D is perhaps TRBD1 (6 bases). Deletions cut 6 bases from V and 0 bases from J, with 8 bases between. The germline V gene encodes CDR1 SQVTM and CDR2 ANQGSEA. This CDR3 comprises 12 residues. The CDR3 DNA sequence: TGCAGCGTCGGGACAATGAACACTGAAGCTTTCTTT. Translated: CSVGTMNTEAFF.

This clonotype occurred once. The chain is built from TRBV12-3 or TRBV12-4 and TRBJ2-2; D is undetermined. The V end lost 3 bases, the J end lost 8 bases, and 7 bases lay between the germline ends. The CDR3 sequence is 12 residues long. CDR3 nucleotide sequence: TGTGCCAGCAGTTTCCCGCGGGGGGAGCTGTTTTTT. This gives the protein CASSFPRGELFF.

This clonotype turned up a few times. The gene calls are TRBV5-6 and TRBJ2-7, with TRBD2 as a possible D gene (6 bases). CDR3 length equals 13 residues. Trimming left V 7 bases short and J 7 bases short, with 18 bases between. Germline CDR1 and CDR2: SGHDT and YYEEEE. DNA of the CDR3: TGTGCCAGCCGGCGGGACCGTCAGCCGGAGCAGTACTTC. Its protein product is CASRRDRQPEQYF.

The CDR3: CASGLGQGFGGANVLTF. CDR3 nucleotides: TGTGCTAGTGGTTTGGGACAGGGGTTCGGTGGGGCCAACGTCCTGACTTTC. The chain links TRBV12-5 to TRBJ2-6; 8 nucleotides align to TRBD1. V gave up 1 base and J gave up 3 bases; unmatched junction bases: 5. Germline CDR1 LGHNT, CDR2 FRNRAP. This CDR3 region has 17 residues.

This clonotype was recorded many times. This chain connects TRBV29-1 to TRBJ2-3; 10 positions agree with TRBD2. The CDR3 runs 14 residues. The germline V gene encodes CDR1 SQVTM and CDR2 ANQGSEA. J gave up 4 bases and V 4 bases, and 5 bases lay outside the gene matches. CDR3 loop: CSVVASGSPDTQYF. The CDR3 region has the DNA TGCAGCGTTGTTGCTAGCGGGAGCCCAGATACGCAGTATTTT.

This clonotype was seen repeatedly, ten times or more. The rearrangement uses TRBV18 and TRBJ1-5; D unresolved. V was shortened by 3 bases and J by 4 bases, with 13 bases between the two germline ends. In germline, CDR1 is KGHSH, CDR2 LQKENI. CDR3 length: 15 amino acids. CDR3 DNA: TGTGCCAGCTCACCCTCGCACAGTCAGAATCAGCCCCAGCATTTT. Protein: CASSPSHSQNQPQHF. The variable domain in full, with the rest retrieved from reference TRBV18 and TRBJ1-5, is NAGVMQNPRHLVRRRGQEARLRCSPMKGHSHVYWYRQLPEEGLKFMVYLQKENIIDESGMPKERFSAEFPKEGPSILRIQQVVRGDSAAYFCASSPSHSQNQPQHFGDGTRLSIL.

The gene calls are TRBV27 and TRBJ1-1; 7 bases are shared with TRBD1. With V trimmed by 5 bases and J by 4 bases, 7 bases remained unmatched. Looked up from germline, CDR1 is MNHEY and CDR2 is SMNVEV (reference sequence). This CDR3 is built from 14 residues. CDR3 coding DNA: TGTGCCAGCAGTGTGGGACAGAGGAGCACTGAAGCTTTCTTT. Amino acids: CASSVGQRSTEAFF.

In this sample, this clonotype turned up a few times. The chain links TRBV12-3 or TRBV12-4 to TRBJ2-6; 10 positions match TRBD1. V shed 5 bases and J 0 bases; nucleotides not matched to a gene: 7. The CDR3 is 18 residues long. This CDR3 reads CASSPDRGASSGANVLTF. CDR3 bases: TGTGCCAGCAGTCCGGACAGGGGGGCGAGCTCTGGGGCCAACGTCCTGACTTTC.